The 16 T cell receptor beta chains in this list originate from one sample, sequenced in a study of neurological immune-mediated disorders. Each CDR3 protein is one row after TCRdb ran MiXCR on the 5' RACE reads. Among around 55,000 distinct CDR3 sequences listed, 3% to 4% were seen once. Sequencing used CD4+ T cells from blood. The source is a woman aged 35 to 49 with multiple sclerosis.

This clonotype has ten or more counts. The rearrangement joins TRBV18 to TRBJ2-7, with 11 bases that match TRBD1. The CDR3 loop spans 15 amino acids. The V and J ends lost 3 bases and 6 bases, in that order; junction bases with no gene match: 7. CDR1 and CDR2 from the germline V gene are KGHSH and LQKENI. CDR3 coding DNA: TGTGCCAGCTCACCTACGGGGACAGGGGGATTCGAGCAGTACTTC. Translation: CASSPTGTGGFEQYF.

This clonotype was recorded at least ten times. The V gene is TRBV18, the J gene TRBJ2-1; D ambiguous. The CDR3 contains 12 residues. V lost 4 bases and J lost 7, with 8 bases in between. Germline V lookup: CDR1 KGHSH, CDR2 LQKENI. CDR3 protein: CASSLRLNEQFF. DNA for the CDR3: TGTGCCAGCTCACTCCGATTGAATGAGCAGTTCTTC. Drawing the rest from reference TRBV18 and TRBJ2-1, the complete variable domain is NAGVMQNPRHLVRRRGQEARLRCSPMKGHSHVYWYRQLPEEGLKFMVYLQKENIIDESGMPKERFSAEFPKEGPSILRIQQVVRGDSAAYFCASSLRLNEQFFGPGTRLTVL.

This clonotype was picked up many times. The chain recombines TRBV3-1 with TRBJ2-1, with 8 bases that match TRBD2. With V trimmed by 6 bases and J by 9 bases, 4 bases remained unmatched. There are 12 residues in the CDR3. Looked up from germline, CDR1 is LGHDT and CDR2 is YNNKEL (reference sequence). In DNA form, the CDR3 reads TGTGCCAGCAGTCGGACTAGCATTGAGCAGTTCTTC. Its protein product is CASSRTSIEQFF.

Many counts were recorded for this clonotype. The chain employs TRBV7-2 and TRBJ1-1; D is uncertain. This CDR3 is 14 amino acids long. The V and J ends lost 2 bases and 8 bases respectively, with 15 bases between them. Germline loops: CDR1 SGHTA, CDR2 FQGNSA. The chain's CDR3 is CASSLMGGDSEAFF. The CDR3, as DNA: TGTGCCAGCAGCTTAATGGGTGGGGATTCCGAAGCTTTCTTT.

This clonotype was observed many times. This chain joins TRBV10-3 and TRBJ1-1, with TRBD1 as a possible D gene (5 bases). The V end lost 7 bases, the J end lost 3 bases, and 12 bases lay between the germline ends. The CDR3 totals 13 residues. Germline V gene lookup returns CDR1 ENHRY and CDR2 SYGVKD. This CDR3 reads CAITLDSDTEAFF. In nucleotides, the CDR3 is TGTGCCATCACTCTCGACAGCGACACTGAAGCTTTCTTT.

In its sample, this clonotype was seen many times. The chain joins TRBV5-1 to TRBJ2-5; D may correspond to TRBD1 or TRBD2 (5 bases each). From germline, CDR1 is SGHRS and CDR2 YFSETQ. CDR3 length: 13 residues. Deletions cut 5 bases from V and 1 base from J, with 9 bases between. CDR3 sequence: CASRTGTQETQYF. CDR3 bases: TGCGCCAGCAGAACCGGGACCCAAGAGACCCAGTACTTC.

The sample holds many counts of this clonotype. The V and J genes are TRBV7-2 and TRBJ2-1; 7 bases are shared with TRBD1. This CDR3 has 14 residues. Trimming cost V 4 bases and J 12 bases; bases outside gene matches: 12. Germline CDR1 SGHTA, CDR2 FQGNSA. CDR3: CASSYRGRSTGQFF. The CDR3 DNA is TGTGCCAGCAGCTACAGGGGCCGATCCACAGGGCAGTTCTTC. The full variable domain, rest sourced from reference TRBV7-2 and TRBJ2-1, is GAGVSQSPSNKVTEKGKDVELRCDPISGHTALYWYRQSLGQGLEFLIYFQGNSAPDKSGLPSDRFSAERTGGSVSTLTIQRTQQEDSAVYLCASSYRGRSTGQFFGPGTRLTVL.

This clonotype was found many times. The V call is TRBV10-3, the J call TRBJ2-5; D remains unclear. V was trimmed by 3 bases and J by 3 bases, leaving 5 bases between them. The CDR3 sequence is 12 residues long. Germline-derived CDR1 and CDR2 are ENHRY and SYGVKD. CDR3 sequence reads: CAISDKEETQYF. The CDR3 DNA reads as TGTGCCATCAGTGACAAGGAAGAGACCCAGTACTTC.

This clonotype was recorded many times. The chain joins TRBV7-2 to TRBJ2-7, with D perhaps matching TRBD1 (6 bases). The V gene's germline CDR1 is SGHTA and CDR2 FQGNSA. Trimming left V 2 bases short and J 5 bases short, with 13 bases between. The CDR3 sequence is 14 residues long. CDR3 sequence reads: CASSLFRGNDEQYF. The CDR3 nucleotides are TGTGCCAGCAGCTTATTCAGGGGAAACGACGAGCAGTACTTC.

This clonotype occurred many times. The V gene is TRBV15, the J gene TRBJ1-5; D possibly corresponds to TRBD1 (5 bases). The CDR3 runs to 15 residues. Trimming stripped 5 bases from V and 3 bases from J, with 14 bases between. Germline V lookup: CDR1 LNHNV, CDR2 YYDKDF (reference sequence). CDR3 nucleotide sequence: TGTGCCACCAGCCGGGACCTTCTAGACAATCAGCCCCAGCATTTT. Translation: CATSRDLLDNQPQHF. The whole variable domain, filled in from reference TRBV15 and TRBJ1-5, reads DAMVIQNPRYQVTQFGKPVTLSCSQTLNHNVMYWYQQKSSQAPKLLFHYYDKDFNNEADTPDNFQSRRPNTSFCFLDIRSPGLGDTAMYLCATSRDLLDNQPQHFGDGTRLSIL.

This clonotype was seen at least ten times. This rearrangement joins TRBV12-5 to TRBJ1-4, with D hard to call. The V end was cut by 5 bases, the J end by 4 bases, with 14 bases between. The CDR3 contains 15 residues. The germline CDR1 and CDR2 sequences are LGHNT and FRNRAP. CDR3 protein: CASGPSTRSNEKLFF. The CDR3 DNA follows: TGTGCTAGTGGTCCGTCCACGCGTAGTAATGAAAAACTGTTTTTT.

This clonotype was seen ten or more times. V gene TRBV12-3 or TRBV12-4 combines with J gene TRBJ1-3; D unclear. Trimming took 3 bases from V and 0 from J, leaving 6 bases between them. This CDR3 region has 14 residues. CDR3 in amino acids: CASSFSASGNTIYF. In nucleotides, the CDR3 is TGTGCCAGCAGTTTCAGTGCCTCTGGAAACACCATATATTTT.

This clonotype came up many times. The rearrangement joins TRBV20-1 to TRBJ1-1, with D possibly TRBD1 on 6 matching bases. V was pared by 0 bases and J by 3 bases, with 11 bases between. This CDR3 spans 14 amino acids. Germline CDR1 is DFQATT and CDR2 is SNEGSKA (reference sequence). CDR3: CSARDPGADTEAFF. CDR3 in DNA: TGCAGTGCTAGAGATCCAGGGGCCGACACTGAAGCTTTCTTT.

This clonotype was seen repeatedly, ten times or more. This CDR3 is CASSLESSRSGANVLTF. The CDR3 region has the DNA TGTGCCAGCAGCTTAGAGTCTAGTCGTTCTGGGGCCAACGTCCTGACTTTC. The V and J genes are TRBV7-2 and TRBJ2-6, with D hard to call. V was shortened by 1 base and J by 1 base, with 11 bases between the two germline ends. The CDR3 has 17 residues. Germline V gives CDR1 SGHTA, CDR2 FQGNSA.

In this sample, this clonotype turned up many times. The chain is built from TRBV5-1 and TRBJ2-7; TRBD2 aligns across 11 bases. This CDR3 region has 18 residues. Trimming cost V 2 bases and J 0 bases; bases outside gene matches: 10. Per the germline V gene, CDR1 is SGHRS and CDR2 is YFSETQ. CDR3 nucleotide sequence: TGCGCCAGCAGCTTTCGACCTAGCGGGGGGCCTATCTCCTACGAGCAGTACTTC. It encodes CASSFRPSGGPISYEQYF. Complete variable domain (other parts from reference TRBV5-1 and TRBJ2-7): KAGVTQTPRYLIKTRGQQVTLSCSPISGHRSVSWYQQTPGQGLQFLFEYFSETQRNKGNFPGRFSGRQFSNSRSEMNVSTLELGDSALYLCASSFRPSGGPISYEQYFGPGTRLTVT.

This clonotype was found many times. This chain connects TRBV7-9 to TRBJ1-5; D is ambiguous. V shed 8 bases and J shed 5 bases, with 10 bases lying between them. CDR1 and CDR2 from the germline V gene are SEHNR and FQNEAQ (reference sequence). The CDR3 spans 12 residues. In DNA form, the CDR3 reads TGTGCCAGCGGCGATAGAGATCAGCCCCAGCATTTT. Its protein is CASGDRDQPQHF.